This TCR beta chain was sequenced for a study of control samples from healthy donors and cancer patients. The count of this clone is one. At one end the junction does not follow the germline gene, possibly because of a read error. Sequencing was performed with immunoSEQ multiplex PCR; in TCRdb, only in-frame clones are kept and a portion is missing. The table has about 180,000 clones, around 90% seen once. Germline CDR1 reads SQVTM; CDR2 reads ANQGSEA. The CDR3 has 12 residues. This clonotype was sampled from a woman in her forties or fifties in good health. The material sequenced was blood. The rearrangement links TRBV29-1 to TRBJ1-1; D call uncertain. As DNA, the CDR3 is TGCAGCGTTGAAGGAGTGGGCACTAAAGCTTTCTTT. Amino acid sequence: CSVEGVGTKAFF.